The rows below give T cell receptor beta chains drawn from one sample of a study of vaccination and CD4 T cells after COVID-19. TCRdb re-called the PCR reads with MiXCR, one entry per CDR3 protein. The table shows roughly 8,000 distinct CDR3 sequences, with 50% occurring only once. Their antigen targets remain unknown. The sequenced material came from CD4+ T cells from blood, cultured in vitro. The receptors shown here come from a human donor in good health. Each CDR3 is given without its conserved first and last residue. The order of the fields is J gene, clone size, V gene, D gene, CDR3 protein. The D gene is left open where the match is weak. Not all rows give a size; the values are once, few, many and, for expanded clones, a class.

J gene: TRBJ1-5; clone size: NA; V gene: TRBV18; D gene: NA; CDR3 protein: ASSPLHQPQH
J gene: TRBJ1-5; clone size: few; V gene: TRBV19; D gene: NA; CDR3 protein: ASSPTNGANPQH
J gene: TRBJ1-1; clone size: NA; V gene: TRBV14; D gene: NA; CDR3 protein: DLRTNTEAF
J gene: TRBJ1-1; clone size: NA; V gene: TRBV19; D gene: NA; CDR3 protein: ASRYSGARETEAF
J gene: TRBJ2-1; clone size: NA; V gene: TRBV4-2; D gene: TRBD2; CDR3 protein: ASSQEGVVAGNNEQF
J gene: TRBJ2-3; clone size: NA; V gene: TRBV12-3/TRBV12-4; D gene: NA; CDR3 protein: ASSLGKDTQY
J gene: TRBJ2-2; clone size: few; V gene: TRBV5-5; D gene: NA; CDR3 protein: ASSPTSSPGELF
J gene: TRBJ1-1; clone size: NA; V gene: TRBV6-5; D gene: NA; CDR3 protein: ASSYSVQGITEAF
J gene: TRBJ2-7; clone size: NA; V gene: TRBV19; D gene: NA; CDR3 protein: ASNGDGYEQY
J gene: TRBJ1-2; clone size: NA; V gene: TRBV24-1; D gene: NA; CDR3 protein: ATSDLPPDSYRNYGYT
J gene: TRBJ1-2; clone size: NA; V gene: TRBV28; D gene: TRBD1; CDR3 protein: ASSISDRVYGYT
J gene: TRBJ2-2; clone size: NA; V gene: TRBV11-2; D gene: NA; CDR3 protein: ASTVTGFVYGGELF
J gene: TRBJ2-7; clone size: large; V gene: TRBV10-3; D gene: NA; CDR3 protein: ATQDERFSYEQY
J gene: TRBJ1-2; clone size: NA; V gene: TRBV7-2; D gene: TRBD1; CDR3 protein: ASNNPGQGARGYT
J gene: TRBJ2-6; clone size: NA; V gene: TRBV11-2; D gene: TRBD1; CDR3 protein: ASRSYRGPSSGANVLT
J gene: TRBJ1-5; clone size: NA; V gene: TRBV12-3/TRBV12-4; D gene: NA; CDR3 protein: ASSSAGLAQPQH
J gene: TRBJ1-1; clone size: NA; V gene: TRBV6-5; D gene: NA; CDR3 protein: ASSSQGYTEAF
J gene: TRBJ2-1; clone size: NA; V gene: TRBV6-5; D gene: NA; CDR3 protein: ASSYTTRFNEQF
J gene: TRBJ2-3; clone size: few; V gene: TRBV27; D gene: TRBD1; CDR3 protein: ASSLRPRQGTVDTQY
J gene: TRBJ2-2; clone size: NA; V gene: TRBV7-6; D gene: TRBD2; CDR3 protein: ASSLMSGKVWGELF
J gene: TRBJ2-7; clone size: NA; V gene: TRBV28; D gene: TRBD2; CDR3 protein: ASSFLSLAGDYEQY
J gene: TRBJ1-4; clone size: NA; V gene: TRBV7-2; D gene: TRBD1; CDR3 protein: ASSLGDRVREKLF
J gene: TRBJ1-1; clone size: NA; V gene: TRBV19; D gene: NA; CDR3 protein: ASRVPETNTEAF
J gene: TRBJ2-7; clone size: NA; V gene: TRBV19; D gene: NA; CDR3 protein: ASRNDRLVTEQY
J gene: TRBJ2-3; clone size: NA; V gene: TRBV4-1; D gene: NA; CDR3 protein: ASSHGRQRNRTDTQY
J gene: TRBJ2-3; clone size: NA; V gene: TRBV7-9; D gene: NA; CDR3 protein: ASSFELADTQY
J gene: TRBJ1-2; clone size: NA; V gene: TRBV28; D gene: NA; CDR3 protein: ASSLEGPGYGYT
J gene: TRBJ1-2; clone size: few; V gene: TRBV19; D gene: NA; CDR3 protein: ASSRSGYGYT
J gene: TRBJ1-6; clone size: NA; V gene: TRBV10-2; D gene: NA; CDR3 protein: ASSEIDSPLH
J gene: TRBJ2-3; clone size: NA; V gene: TRBV5-1; D gene: TRBD2; CDR3 protein: ASSSGLAGPLDTQY
J gene: TRBJ1-1; clone size: NA; V gene: TRBV7-8; D gene: NA; CDR3 protein: ASSVWLGGAF
J gene: TRBJ2-2; clone size: large; V gene: TRBV19; D gene: TRBD1; CDR3 protein: ASSTNRGTGELF
J gene: TRBJ2-1; clone size: NA; V gene: TRBV6-5; D gene: TRBD2; CDR3 protein: ASSLLTAGGSNEQF
J gene: TRBJ1-1; clone size: NA; V gene: TRBV6-5; D gene: NA; CDR3 protein: ASSYAAGNTEAF
J gene: TRBJ1-2; clone size: NA; V gene: TRBV10-3; D gene: NA; CDR3 protein: AISEGENGYT
J gene: TRBJ2-2; clone size: NA; V gene: TRBV6-1; D gene: TRBD2; CDR3 protein: ASSALAGLNTGELF
J gene: TRBJ2-3; clone size: once; V gene: TRBV20-1; D gene: TRBD2; CDR3 protein: SARTSWMVDTQY
J gene: TRBJ1-5; clone size: NA; V gene: TRBV7-9; D gene: NA; CDR3 protein: ASSSPNQPQH
J gene: TRBJ2-3; clone size: NA; V gene: TRBV6-1; D gene: NA; CDR3 protein: ASKTTGHPTDTQY
J gene: TRBJ1-1; clone size: few; V gene: TRBV27; D gene: TRBD1; CDR3 protein: ASSAQGFTEAF
J gene: TRBJ2-3; clone size: NA; V gene: TRBV7-2; D gene: TRBD2; CDR3 protein: ASSWTSAGTDTQY
J gene: TRBJ2-5; clone size: few; V gene: TRBV20-1; D gene: NA; CDR3 protein: SARRTSGTSKTQY
J gene: TRBJ2-6; clone size: once; V gene: TRBV30; D gene: NA; CDR3 protein: AWNTPKWANVLT
J gene: TRBJ2-5; clone size: NA; V gene: TRBV12-3/TRBV12-4; D gene: TRBD2; CDR3 protein: ASSPGLAGGYKETQY
J gene: TRBJ2-2; clone size: few; V gene: TRBV21-1; D gene: NA; CDR3 protein: ASSKRASFAGELF
J gene: TRBJ2-3; clone size: NA; V gene: TRBV10-1; D gene: NA; CDR3 protein: ASSEGDTQY
J gene: TRBJ1-1; clone size: few; V gene: TRBV7-2; D gene: TRBD1; CDR3 protein: ASSLGDRANTEAF
J gene: TRBJ1-6; clone size: NA; V gene: TRBV20-1; D gene: NA; CDR3 protein: SASSPSNSPLH
J gene: TRBJ1-6; clone size: few; V gene: TRBV6-2/TRBV6-3; D gene: TRBD1; CDR3 protein: ASSSGTVRSPLH
J gene: TRBJ2-7; clone size: NA; V gene: TRBV12-3/TRBV12-4; D gene: TRBD2; CDR3 protein: ASSHTGLAGSEQY